This TCR beta chain is from a study of cytomegalovirus exposure and HLA in healthy donors. In regard to this clone: Its antigen is currently unknown.

Clones were read by immunoSEQ multiplex PCR, and TCRdb kept only the in-frame ones, dropping some. Altogether 200,000 or so clones are present, 75% to 95% being singletons, with the ten largest covering around 1.1%. Findings of the study overall: The study recorded over 150 TCR beta chains that were cytomegalovirus-associated.

The receptor was isolated from a woman between 18 and 30 years old in good health and CMV-seronegative. The sequenced material came from PBMCs.

This CDR3 reads CSVVTGGDKGYNEQFF. DNA for the CDR3: TGCAGCGTAGTAACTGGCGGGGATAAGGGGTACAATGAGCAGTTCTTC. J is TRBJ2-1 and V is TRBV29-1, with D perhaps TRBD2 (6 bases). CDR3 length: 16 amino acids. V was trimmed by 6 bases and J by 4 bases, leaving 22 bases between them. Looked up from germline, CDR1 is SQVTM and CDR2 is ANQGSEA.